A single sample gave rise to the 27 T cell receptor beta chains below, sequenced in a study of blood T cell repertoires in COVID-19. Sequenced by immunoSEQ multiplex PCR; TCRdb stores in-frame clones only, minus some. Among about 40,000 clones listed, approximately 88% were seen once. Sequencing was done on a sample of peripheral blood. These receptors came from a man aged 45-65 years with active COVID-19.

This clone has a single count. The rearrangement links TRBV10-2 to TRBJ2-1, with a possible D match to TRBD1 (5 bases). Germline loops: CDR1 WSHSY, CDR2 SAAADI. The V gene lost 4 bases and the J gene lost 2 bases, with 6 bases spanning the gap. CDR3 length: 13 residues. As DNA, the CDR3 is TGCGCCAGCAGTGGCAGGGCCTACAATGAGCAGTTCTTC. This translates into CASSGRAYNEQFF.

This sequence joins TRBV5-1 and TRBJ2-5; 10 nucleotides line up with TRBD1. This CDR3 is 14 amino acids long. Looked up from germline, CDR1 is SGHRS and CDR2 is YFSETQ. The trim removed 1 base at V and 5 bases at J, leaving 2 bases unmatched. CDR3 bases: TGCGCCAGCAGCTTGTCGGACAGGGGGGAGACCCAGTACTTC. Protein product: CASSLSDRGETQYF.

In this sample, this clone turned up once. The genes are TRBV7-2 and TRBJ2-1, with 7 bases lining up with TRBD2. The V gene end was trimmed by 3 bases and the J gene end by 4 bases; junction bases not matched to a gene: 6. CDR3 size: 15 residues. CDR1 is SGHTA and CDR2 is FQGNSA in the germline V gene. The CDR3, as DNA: TGTGCCAGCAGCTTGGGTAGCGGGCCATACAATGAGCAGTTCTTC. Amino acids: CASSLGSGPYNEQFF.

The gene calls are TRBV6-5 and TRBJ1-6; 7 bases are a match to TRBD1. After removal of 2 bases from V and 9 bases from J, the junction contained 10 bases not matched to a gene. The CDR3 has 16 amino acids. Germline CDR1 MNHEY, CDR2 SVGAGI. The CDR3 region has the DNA TGTGCCAGCAGTTACATCCGGACAGGAGGGGGTTCACCCCTCCACTTT. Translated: CASSYIRTGGGSPLHF.

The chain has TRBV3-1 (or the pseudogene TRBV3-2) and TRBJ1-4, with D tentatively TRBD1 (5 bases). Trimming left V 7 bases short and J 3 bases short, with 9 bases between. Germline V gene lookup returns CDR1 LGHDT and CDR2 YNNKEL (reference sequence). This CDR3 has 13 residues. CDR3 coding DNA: TGTGCCAGCACCCCAGGGTCTAATGAAAAACTGTTTTTT. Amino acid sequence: CASTPGSNEKLFF.

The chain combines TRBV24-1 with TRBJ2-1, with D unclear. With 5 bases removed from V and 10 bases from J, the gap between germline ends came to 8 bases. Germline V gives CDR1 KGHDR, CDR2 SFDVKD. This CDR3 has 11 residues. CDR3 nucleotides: TGTGCCACCAGTGTATACGGGGAGCAGTTCTTC. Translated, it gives CATSVYGEQFF.

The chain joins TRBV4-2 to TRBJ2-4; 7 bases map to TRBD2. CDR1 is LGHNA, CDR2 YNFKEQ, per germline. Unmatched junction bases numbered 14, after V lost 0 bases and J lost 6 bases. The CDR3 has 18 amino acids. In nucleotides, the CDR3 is TGTGCCAGCAGCCAAGAAGCTCGGAATCGAGCTAGCGGAAACATTCAGTACTTC. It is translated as CASSQEARNRASGNIQYF.

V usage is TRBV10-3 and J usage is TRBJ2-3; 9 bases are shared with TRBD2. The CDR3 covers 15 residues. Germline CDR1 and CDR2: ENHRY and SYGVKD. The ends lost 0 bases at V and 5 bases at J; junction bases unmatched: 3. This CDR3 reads CAISESKLAGDTQYF. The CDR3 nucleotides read TGTGCCATCAGTGAGTCTAAACTAGCGGGAGATACGCAGTATTTT.

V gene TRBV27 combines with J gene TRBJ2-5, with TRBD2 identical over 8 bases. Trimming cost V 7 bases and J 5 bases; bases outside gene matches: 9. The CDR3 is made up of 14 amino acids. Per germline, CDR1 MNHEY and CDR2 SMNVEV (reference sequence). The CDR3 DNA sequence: TGTGCCAGCAACCACCCCGGCGGGGGGGAGACCCAGTACTTC. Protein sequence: CASNHPGGGETQYF.

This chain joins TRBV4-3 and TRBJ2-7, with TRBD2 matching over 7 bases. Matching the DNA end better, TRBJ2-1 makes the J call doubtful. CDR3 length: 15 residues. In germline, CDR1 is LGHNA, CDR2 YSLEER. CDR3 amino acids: CASSQDGGSGDEQFF. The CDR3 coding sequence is TGCGCCAGCAGCCAAGACGGGGGGTCCGGGGATGAGCAGTTCTTC.

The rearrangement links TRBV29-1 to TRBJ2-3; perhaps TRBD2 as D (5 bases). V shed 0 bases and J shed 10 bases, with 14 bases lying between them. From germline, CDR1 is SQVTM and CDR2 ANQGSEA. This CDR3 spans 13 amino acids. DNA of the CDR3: TGCAGCGTTGAAGAAATGAGAGGGCGTGCGCAGTATTTT. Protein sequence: CSVEEMRGRAQYF.

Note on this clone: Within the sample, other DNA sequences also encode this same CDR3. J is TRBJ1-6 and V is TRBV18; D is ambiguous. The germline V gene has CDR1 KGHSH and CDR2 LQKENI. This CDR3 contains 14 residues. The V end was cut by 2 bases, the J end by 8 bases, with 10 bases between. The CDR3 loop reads CASSPGQTDSPLHF. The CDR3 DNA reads TGTGCCAGCTCACCAGGGCAAACAGATTCACCCCTCCACTTT.

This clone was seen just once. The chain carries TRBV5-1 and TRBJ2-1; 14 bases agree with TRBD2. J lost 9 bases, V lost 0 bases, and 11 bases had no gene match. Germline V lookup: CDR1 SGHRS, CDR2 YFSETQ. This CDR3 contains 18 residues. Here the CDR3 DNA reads TGCGCCAGCAGCTTGGGAGAGCCGGGACTAGCGGGAGAGGTTGAGCAGTTCTTC. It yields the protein CASSLGEPGLAGEVEQFF.

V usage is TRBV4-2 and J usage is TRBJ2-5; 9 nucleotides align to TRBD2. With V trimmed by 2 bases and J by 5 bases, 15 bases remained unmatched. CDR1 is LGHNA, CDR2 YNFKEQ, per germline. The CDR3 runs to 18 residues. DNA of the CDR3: TGTGCCAGCAGCCAATACTCCCCCCTAGCGGGGTTAATCGAGACCCAGTACTTC. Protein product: CASSQYSPLAGLIETQYF.

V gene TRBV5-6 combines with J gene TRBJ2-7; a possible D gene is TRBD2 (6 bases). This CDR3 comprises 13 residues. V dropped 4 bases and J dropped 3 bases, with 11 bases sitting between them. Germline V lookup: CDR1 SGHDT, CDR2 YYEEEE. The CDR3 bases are TGTGCCAGCAGCAGGACCGGGAGCTACGAGCAGTACTTC. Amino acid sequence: CASSRTGSYEQYF.

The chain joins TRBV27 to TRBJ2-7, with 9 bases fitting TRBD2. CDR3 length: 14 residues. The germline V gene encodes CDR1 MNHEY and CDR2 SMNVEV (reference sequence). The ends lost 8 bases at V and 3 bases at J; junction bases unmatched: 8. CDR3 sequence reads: CASGGSGRFYEQYF. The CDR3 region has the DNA TGTGCCAGCGGGGGTAGCGGGAGATTCTACGAGCAGTACTTC.

As DNA, the CDR3 is TGTGCCAGTAGTCTGACGGCGACTTGGCCAAATGAAAAACTGTTTTTT. It yields the protein CASSLTATWPNEKLFF. The rearrangement links TRBV19 to TRBJ1-4; unclear D gene. The CDR3 is 16 amino acids. V lost 5 bases to trimming and J lost 5 bases, with 18 bases between them. Germline V gene lookup returns CDR1 LNHDA and CDR2 SQIVND (reference sequence).

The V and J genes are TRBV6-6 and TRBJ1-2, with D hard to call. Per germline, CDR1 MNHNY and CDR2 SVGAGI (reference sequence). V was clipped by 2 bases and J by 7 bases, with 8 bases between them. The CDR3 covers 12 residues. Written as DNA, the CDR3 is TGTGCCAGCAGTTACGCGTCGGGTGGCTACACCTTC. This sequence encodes CASSYASGGYTF.

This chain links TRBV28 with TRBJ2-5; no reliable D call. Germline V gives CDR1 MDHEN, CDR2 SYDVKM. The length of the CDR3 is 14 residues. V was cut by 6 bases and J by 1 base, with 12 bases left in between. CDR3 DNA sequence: TGTGCCAGCAGCCTCACAGCTCTCCAAGAGACCCAGTACTTC. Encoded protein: CASSLTALQETQYF.

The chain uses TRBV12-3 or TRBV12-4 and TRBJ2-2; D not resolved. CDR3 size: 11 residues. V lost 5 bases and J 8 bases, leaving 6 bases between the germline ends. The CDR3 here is CASSLSGELFF. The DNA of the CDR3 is TGTGCCAGCAGTCTGAGTGGGGAGCTGTTTTTT.

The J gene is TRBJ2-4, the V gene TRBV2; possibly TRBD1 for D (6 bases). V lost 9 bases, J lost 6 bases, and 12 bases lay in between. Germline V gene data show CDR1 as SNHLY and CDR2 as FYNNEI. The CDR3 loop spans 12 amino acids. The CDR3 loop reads CASTEGGNIQYF. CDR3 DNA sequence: TGTGCCAGTACGGAAGGGGGAAACATTCAGTACTTC.

This CDR3 reads CASTNAGSYNEQFF. DNA of the CDR3: TGTGCCAGCACAAATGCGGGGAGCTACAATGAGCAGTTCTTC. The chain links TRBV9 to TRBJ2-1, with D possibly TRBD2 on 6 matching bases. V was pared by 6 bases and J by 3 bases, with 13 bases between. Germline CDR1 and CDR2: SGDLS and YYNGEE. This CDR3 region has 14 residues.

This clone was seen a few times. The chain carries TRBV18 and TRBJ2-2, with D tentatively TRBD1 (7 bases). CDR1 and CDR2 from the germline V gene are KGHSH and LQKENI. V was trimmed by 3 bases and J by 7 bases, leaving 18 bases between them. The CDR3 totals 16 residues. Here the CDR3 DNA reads TGTGCCAGCTCACCCAACTACAGGGGAGGAGGCGGGGAGCTGTTTTTT. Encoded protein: CASSPNYRGGGGELFF.

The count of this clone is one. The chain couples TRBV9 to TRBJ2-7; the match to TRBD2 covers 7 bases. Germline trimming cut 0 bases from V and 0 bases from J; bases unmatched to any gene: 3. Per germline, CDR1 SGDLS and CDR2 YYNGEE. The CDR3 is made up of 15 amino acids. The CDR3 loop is CASSVEGGSSYEQYF. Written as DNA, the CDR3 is TGTGCCAGCAGCGTAGAGGGCGGGAGCTCCTACGAGCAGTACTTC.

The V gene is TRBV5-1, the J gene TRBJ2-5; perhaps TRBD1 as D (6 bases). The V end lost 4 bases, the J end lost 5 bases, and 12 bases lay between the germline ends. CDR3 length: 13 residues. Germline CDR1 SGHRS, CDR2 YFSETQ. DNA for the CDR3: TGCGCCAGCAGCAAGACGAGGGGGGAGACCCAGTACTTC. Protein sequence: CASSKTRGETQYF. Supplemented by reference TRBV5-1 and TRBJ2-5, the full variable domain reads KAGVTQTPRYLIKTRGQQVTLSCSPISGHRSVSWYQQTPGQGLQFLFEYFSETQRNKGNFPGRFSGRQFSNSRSEMNVSTLELGDSALYLCASSKTRGETQYFGPGTRLLVL.

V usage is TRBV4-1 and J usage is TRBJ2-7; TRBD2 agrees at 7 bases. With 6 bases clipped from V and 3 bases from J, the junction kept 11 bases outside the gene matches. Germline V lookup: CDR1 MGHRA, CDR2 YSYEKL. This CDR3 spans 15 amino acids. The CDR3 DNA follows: TGCGCCAGCAGAAGGCTAGCGGAGATGGGCTACGAGCAGTACTTC. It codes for CASRRLAEMGYEQYF.

CDR3 residues: CASSLWGGRSGNTIYF. The DNA for the CDR3 is TGTGCCAGCAGCCTCTGGGGAGGCAGATCTGGAAACACCATATATTTT. This chain uses TRBV9 with TRBJ1-3; D is ambiguous. Trimming left V 4 bases short and J 1 base short, with 15 bases between. The CDR3 is 16 residues long. Germline V gene lookup returns CDR1 SGDLS and CDR2 YYNGEE.